This T cell receptor beta chain emerged from a study of cytomegalovirus exposure and HLA in healthy donors (TCRdb year 2017). About the study as a whole: An earlier analysis of approximately 640 of the donors reported roughly 300 Gb of sequence data and around 110 million unique TCR beta sequences from roughly 180 million T cells. An early release that covered about 600 HLA-typed donors contained about 300 gigabases of sequencing data and around 80 million unique TCR sequences. Among the approximately 420 genotyped donors, around 79% belonged to the genetic ancestry cluster associated with self-reported Caucasian donors. The study aimed to test whether signatures of past pathogen exposure could be identified by cataloging public T cell receptors. The study profiled the T cell repertoires of 500 to 800 subjects by immunosequencing and related them to cytomegalovirus serostatus. Along with the roughly 670-subject first cohort, a separate validation cohort of over a hundred different subjects was used. To predict cytomegalovirus infection status, the study brought together high-throughput TCR immunosequencing, statistical association of individual TCRs with disease status, and machine learning. A later analysis re-analyzed previously published TCR beta repertoires from approximately 700 donors and added high-resolution HLA genotyping to study TCR occurrence patterns. Rather than drawing on any new phenotypic data, the later analysis identified candidate immune exposures from TCR beta sequences and the way those sequences occurred across donors. To decide whether each TCR beta V gene segment behaved as functional or pseudogenic, an earlier analysis of approximately 590 of the donors relied on high-throughput TCR beta sequencing. Alongside the repertoire data, information on donor age, sex, ethnicity and CMV serostatus was compiled. In a later genetic analysis, genome-wide SNP genotypes for about 65% of the 666 donors were used, and that subset was treated as a discovery cohort. Every discovery cohort repertoire had been produced on one sequencing platform. HLA typing covered class I and class II loci at four-digit resolution. Typing coverage varied by locus: roughly 620-640 donors for A, B, C, DRB1 and DQB1; roughly 560 for DQA1; over 600 for DPA1; roughly 470 for DPB1. About five DR-DQ haplotypes were treated as single units for association and clustering because of strong linkage in the cohort. Among some 410 genotyped donors of the cohort, an average of approximately 240,000 unique TCR beta nucleotide sequences were sequenced per donor, around a sixth of them non-productive. General findings and caveats noted by the study authors: According to the authors, the approach could potentially be generalized to other disease states and immunological phenotypes. Correlated functional status among segregating V segments might reflect linkage disequilibrium, but an unknown experimental factor could not be ruled out. In both the original and validation cohorts, the classifier was reported to diagnose cytomegalovirus status with high specificity and sensitivity. Immune exposure information for the cohort was limited to CMV serostatus. Roughly uniform sequencing depth across donors was assumed in presence/absence analyses, although this assumption may not hold. This cohort had only TCR beta chains sequenced, and the lack of alpha or paired-chain data limited which features could be detected. In an earlier analysis of around 600 of the donors, most TCR beta V segments appeared in productive rearrangements about 87% or about 30% of the time, broadly matching IMGT annotations. Most CMV-associated TCR beta chains appeared to be HLA-restricted in a later analysis, and the HLA associations seemed to be driven largely by CMV exposure. A later genetic analysis associated a missense DCLRE1C variant with V-gene and J-gene trimming of TCR beta chains, and an independent cohort replicated the association. According to a later analysis, TCR association rates differed among HLA loci, with DRB1 alleles showing the most associated TCRs and HLA-C alleles showing the fewest. The sequencing pipeline was judged likely to have produced a cluster of highly shared sequence variants as a technical artifact. Because HLA typing was unavailable for some donors at each locus, only the typed subset was used in association tests. Several of the top co-occurrence clusters appeared to be linked to parvovirus B19, influenza, CMV and Epstein-Barr virus, according to a later analysis. The 87-base-pair reads could not distinguish some IMGT-functional V segments, including TRBV6-2 and TRBV6-3, so those segments were excluded. A later genetic analysis reported fewer N-insertions in productive TCRs among donors in an Asian-associated ancestry cluster than the approximately 670-donor mean. A few of the identified cytomegalovirus-associated TCR beta chains were confirmed in vitro to be specific for cytomegalovirus antigens. In a later analysis, HLA-associated TCR beta chains showed more clonal expansion and lower generation probabilities than non-associated chains that were equally common. About 15 rarely observed V segments, including chromosome 9 orphons, were excluded from the earlier analysis of a few hundred of the donors because counts were too low. A later analysis associated 16,951 TCR beta sequences with specific HLA alleles at a false discovery rate of 0.05. Assigning TCR associations to individual alleles was difficult when HLA alleles, especially DR and DQ, strongly co-occurred. Most TCR sequences were seen in very few donors, while some public TCRs were found in many individuals. The study listed 164 TCR beta chains as associated with cytomegalovirus. A further reported finding was that TCR beta sequences accurately predicted the HLA-A and HLA-B alleles for most subjects in the first cohort.

In the case of this clone: Its antigen is currently not known. Qualities for individual bases were not recorded, and no much larger clone is one base off.

The CDR3 spans 14 residues, from the cysteine through the phenylalanine. Here the CDR3 DNA is all that survives: 42 bases in frame from base 1. Sequences SGHVS (CDR1) and FQNEAQ (CDR2) are obtained from the germline V gene. V lost 2 bases and J lost 7 bases; the stretch between them is 9 bases long. The library was produced with the immunoSEQ multiplex PCR assay. The multiplex PCR relied on a mix of 60 forward primers for TCR Vbeta segments and 13 reverse primers for TCR Jbeta segments. A multiplex PCR assay on genomic DNA amplified the CDR3 region of rearranged TCR beta genes. Amplified TCR beta libraries were sequenced as 87-base-pair reads on the Illumina HiSeq System. In the authors' own workflow: A later analysis counted around 72 million unique TCR beta chains across the roughly 700 repertoires, and around 9.9 million of these chains were shared by at least two donors. Raw reads were error-corrected and collapsed into unique sequences by a nearest-neighbor algorithm in which closely related sequences were merged to remove PCR and sequencing errors. CDR3 sequences were aligned to IMGT reference sequences to assign V, D and J gene segments. For a sequence to be retained, a match of at least six nucleotides to both a V gene segment and a J gene segment was required. A rearrangement counted as productive if the CDR3 had no stop codons and remained in frame with V and J, and every other rearrangement counted as non-productive. Following IMGT convention, CDR3 was defined as the stretch from the second conserved V-encoded cysteine to the conserved J-encoded phenylalanine. Sequences without an unambiguous match to a single V gene segment were excluded from the earlier analysis of about 630 of the donors. In an earlier analysis of around 590 of the donors, a V segment was called functional when productive rearrangements were above 56.7%, and segregating when the standard deviation between donors exceeded 5%. A statistical classification framework was developed to diagnose cytomegalovirus status using the catalog of TCR beta chain sequences. In a later analysis, TCR nucleotide sequences were compared against IMGT/GENE-DB human TR gene sequences so that V and J genes could be assigned. The TCRdist pipeline was used in a later analysis to assign CDR3 sequences and most-parsimonious VDJ recombination scenarios. In a later analysis, each TCR beta chain was defined by its CDR3 amino acid sequence together with its V-gene family, and reads without a unique V-gene family were excluded. In a later analysis, several hundred highly shared, low-generation-probability nucleotide sequences were removed to address suspected cross-contamination and a sequencing artifact. A later analysis calculated a clonal expansion index for each public chain from normalized within-repertoire ranks of inferred template counts. A later analysis computed generation probabilities with a VDJ recombination model fitted to out-of-frame rearrangements, and checked the results against IGoR. In a later analysis, TCR-TCR, TCR-HLA and TCR-CMV co-occurrence was scored with hypergeometric tests, and a repertoire-size bias correction was applied to TCR pairs. To estimate false discovery rates, a later analysis permuted the HLA or CMV assignments 20 times. In a later analysis, co-occurring TCRs were grouped with DBSCAN, and TCRdist sequence similarity was added when clustering was performed within HLA-allele-positive subsets. For co-occurrence clustering, repertoires with fewer than 30,000 or more than 120,000 public chains were excluded, along with a handful of repertoires with anomalous nucleotide sharing. The clones in this table, taken by TCRdb from immuneACCESS, are in-frame only. Not every clone is retained; where verified, under half of the shortfall comes from an unresolved V gene, and the cause of the rest is unknown. The D gene and trimming were derived from the DNA, and the V and J assignments and clone size from that table. Recorded for this sample are around 120,000 clones; about 85% of them occurred a single time. Together, the top ten hold 1.7% of the sample.

The cohort comprised 670 or so healthy bone marrow donors. At the time of sampling, all cohort members were nominally healthy, though unrecorded immune exposures were likely present. The donor was CMV seronegative and belonged to the group of more than 300 seronegative cohort members. A peripheral blood sample was provided by each donor, and peripheral blood mononuclear cells were used for TCR beta sequencing. Genomic DNA was extracted from the blood cell samples with the Qiagen DNeasy Blood Extraction Kit. The specimen sequenced was PBMCs. The chain was built from TRBV7-8 and TRBJ1-6; tentative D gene TRBD1, with 6 bases matching. The receptor was derived from a boy younger than 18 in good health and CMV-seronegative. The nucleotide sequence is given as TGTGCCAGCAGCTTAAGGCAGGGGAATTCACCCCTCCACTTT. The encoded protein is CASSLRQGNSPLHF.